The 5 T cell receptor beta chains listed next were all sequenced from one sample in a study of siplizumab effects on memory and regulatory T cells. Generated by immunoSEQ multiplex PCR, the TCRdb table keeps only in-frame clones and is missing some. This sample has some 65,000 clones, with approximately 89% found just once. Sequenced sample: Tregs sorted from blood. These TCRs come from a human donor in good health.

The CDR3, as DNA: TGTGCCAGCAGAATCCCCGGACAGGGCTCCTACGAGCAGTACTTC. This gives the protein CASRIPGQGSYEQYF. The chain employs TRBV6-5 and TRBJ2-7; 8 nucleotides match TRBD1. The CDR3 extends over 15 amino acids. The V segment lost 6 bases and the J segment 0 bases; nucleotides outside the gene matches: 7. From germline, CDR1 is MNHEY and CDR2 SVGAGI.

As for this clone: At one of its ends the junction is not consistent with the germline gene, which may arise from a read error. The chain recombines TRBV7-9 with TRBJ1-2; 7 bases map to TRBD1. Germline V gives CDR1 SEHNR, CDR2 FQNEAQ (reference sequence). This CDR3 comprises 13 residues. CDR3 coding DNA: TGTGCCAGCAGTTTAGGACAGGCAGGCGGCTACACCTTC. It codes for CASSLGQAGGYTF.

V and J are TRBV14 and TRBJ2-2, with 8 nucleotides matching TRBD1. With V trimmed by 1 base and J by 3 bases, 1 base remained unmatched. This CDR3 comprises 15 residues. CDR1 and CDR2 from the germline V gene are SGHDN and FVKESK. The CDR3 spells CASSQGTGYTGELFF. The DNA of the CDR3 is TGTGCCAGCAGCCAAGGGACAGGGTACACCGGGGAGCTGTTTTTT. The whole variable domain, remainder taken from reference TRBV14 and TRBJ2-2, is EAGVTQFPSHSVIEKGQTVTLRCDPISGHDNLYWYRRVMGKEIKFLLHFVKESKQDESGMPNNRFLAERTGGTYSTLKVQPAELEDSGVYFCASSQGTGYTGELFFGEGSRLTVL.

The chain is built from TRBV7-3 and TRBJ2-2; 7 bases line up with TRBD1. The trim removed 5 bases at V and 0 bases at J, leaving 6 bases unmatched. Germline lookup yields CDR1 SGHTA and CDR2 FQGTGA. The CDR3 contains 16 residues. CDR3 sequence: CASSRNTGANTGELFF. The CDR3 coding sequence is TGTGCCAGCAGCCGGAATACAGGGGCGAACACCGGGGAGCTGTTTTTT.

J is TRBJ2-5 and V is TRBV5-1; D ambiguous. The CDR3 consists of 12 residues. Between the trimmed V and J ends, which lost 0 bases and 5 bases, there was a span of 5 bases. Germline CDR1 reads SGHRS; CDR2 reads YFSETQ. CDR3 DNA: TGCGCCAGCAGCTTGGGTGCGGAGACCCAGTACTTC. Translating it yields CASSLGAETQYF.